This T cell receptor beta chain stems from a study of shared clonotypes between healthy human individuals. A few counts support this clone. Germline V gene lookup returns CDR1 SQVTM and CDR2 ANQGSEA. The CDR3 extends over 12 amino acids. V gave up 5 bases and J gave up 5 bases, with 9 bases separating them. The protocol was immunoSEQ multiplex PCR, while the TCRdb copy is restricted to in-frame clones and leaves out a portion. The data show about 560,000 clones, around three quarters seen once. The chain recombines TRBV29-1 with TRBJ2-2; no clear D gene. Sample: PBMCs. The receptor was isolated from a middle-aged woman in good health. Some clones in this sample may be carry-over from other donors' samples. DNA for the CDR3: TGCAGCGTTAGTAGTCCAACCGGGGAGCTGTTTTTT. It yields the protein CSVSSPTGELFF.